This T cell receptor (beta chain) was documented in a study of graft-versus-host responses after intestinal transplantation. General study points: GvH clones surfaced in recipient marrow, some emerging earlier in ileum or blood.

This clone was counted between two and nine times. The antigen is not known. The repertoire was sequenced with immunoSEQ multiplex PCR; TCRdb's copy has only in-frame clones and lacks some. The sample yields roughly 110,000 clones, 93% seen once. Trimming removed 2 bases at V and 0 bases at J, with 10 bases between. From germline, CDR1 is MNHEY and CDR2 SVGAGI. The CDR3 is made up of 15 amino acids. The specimen comprised unstimulated CD8+ T cells sorted from spleen or lymph node cells, sampled before transplant. The chain carries TRBV6-5 and TRBJ1-1, with a possible D match to TRBD1 (5 bases). This TCR came from a human donor who was the organ donor for an intestinal transplant. The CDR3 DNA reads as TGTGCCAGCAGTTACAGGGGTAATCTGAACACTGAAGCTTTCTTT. Protein sequence: CASSYRGNLNTEAFF.